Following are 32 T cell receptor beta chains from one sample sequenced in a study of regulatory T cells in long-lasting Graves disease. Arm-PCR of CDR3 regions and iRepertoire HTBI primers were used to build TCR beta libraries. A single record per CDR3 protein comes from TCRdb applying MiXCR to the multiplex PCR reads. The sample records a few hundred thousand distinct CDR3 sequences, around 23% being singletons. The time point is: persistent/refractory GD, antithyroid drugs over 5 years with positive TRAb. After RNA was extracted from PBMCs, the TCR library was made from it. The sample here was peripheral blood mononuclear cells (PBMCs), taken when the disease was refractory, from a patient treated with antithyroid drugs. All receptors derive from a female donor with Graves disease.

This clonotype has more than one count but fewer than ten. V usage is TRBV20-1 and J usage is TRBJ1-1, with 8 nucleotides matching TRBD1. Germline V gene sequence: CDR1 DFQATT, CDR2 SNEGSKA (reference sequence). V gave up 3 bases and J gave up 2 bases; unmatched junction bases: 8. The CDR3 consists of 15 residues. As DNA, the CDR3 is TGCAGTGCTAGTCGGTCAGGGGGCTTAAACACTGAAGCTTTCTTT. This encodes CSASRSGGLNTEAFF.

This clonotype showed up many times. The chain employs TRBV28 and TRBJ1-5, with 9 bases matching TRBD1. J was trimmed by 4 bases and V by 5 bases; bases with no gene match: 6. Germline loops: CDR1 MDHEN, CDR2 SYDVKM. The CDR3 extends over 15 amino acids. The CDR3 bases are TGTGCCAGCAGTACCCCGGGGACAGGGAATCAGCCCCAGCATTTT. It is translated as CASSTPGTGNQPQHF.

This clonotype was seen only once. CDR3 bases: TGTGCCAGCAGTCCCCGGGCGGGGATGGGCTACAATGAGCAGTTCTTC. This encodes CASSPRAGMGYNEQFF. The rearrangement joins TRBV28 to TRBJ2-1, with D perhaps matching TRBD2 (6 bases). This CDR3 has 16 residues. CDR1 and CDR2 from the germline V gene are MDHEN and SYDVKM. The V gene lost 5 bases and the J gene lost 3 bases, with 17 bases spanning the gap.

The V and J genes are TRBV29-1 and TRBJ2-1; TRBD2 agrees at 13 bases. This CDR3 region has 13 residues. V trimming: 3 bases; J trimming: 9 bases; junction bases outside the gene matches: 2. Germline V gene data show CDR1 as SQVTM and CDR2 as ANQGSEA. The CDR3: CSVETSGRLEQFF. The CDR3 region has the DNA TGCAGCGTTGAGACTAGCGGGAGGCTTGAGCAGTTCTTC.

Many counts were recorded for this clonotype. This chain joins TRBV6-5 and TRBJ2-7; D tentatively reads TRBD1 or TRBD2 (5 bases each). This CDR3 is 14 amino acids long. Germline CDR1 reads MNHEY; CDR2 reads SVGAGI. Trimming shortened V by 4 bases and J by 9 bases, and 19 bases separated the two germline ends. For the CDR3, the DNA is TGTGCCAGCAGTTCCGACGGGACCGTGTCTCGGCAGTACTTC. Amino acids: CASSSDGTVSRQYF.

The CDR3 bases are TGTGCCATCAGTGACAGGAACTATGGCTACACCTTC. This sequence encodes CAISDRNYGYTF. The chain combines TRBV10-3 with TRBJ1-2; no reliable D call. Looked up from germline, CDR1 is ENHRY and CDR2 is SYGVKD. The V gene lost 3 bases and the J gene lost 2 bases, with 4 bases spanning the gap. The CDR3 runs to 12 residues.

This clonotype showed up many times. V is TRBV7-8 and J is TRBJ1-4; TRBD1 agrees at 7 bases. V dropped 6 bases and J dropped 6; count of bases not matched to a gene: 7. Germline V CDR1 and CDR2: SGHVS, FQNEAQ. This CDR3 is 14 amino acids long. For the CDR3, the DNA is TGTGCCAGCAGTTTCCAGGGGGGCGATGAAAAACTGTTTTTT. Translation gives CASSFQGGDEKLFF.

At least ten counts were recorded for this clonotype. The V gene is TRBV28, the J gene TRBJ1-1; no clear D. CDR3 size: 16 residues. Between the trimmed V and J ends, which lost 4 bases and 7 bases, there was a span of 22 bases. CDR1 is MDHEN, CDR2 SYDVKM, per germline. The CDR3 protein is CASSSNRELIIGEAFF. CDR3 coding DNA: TGTGCCAGCAGTTCCAACCGGGAACTAATCATAGGTGAAGCTTTCTTT.

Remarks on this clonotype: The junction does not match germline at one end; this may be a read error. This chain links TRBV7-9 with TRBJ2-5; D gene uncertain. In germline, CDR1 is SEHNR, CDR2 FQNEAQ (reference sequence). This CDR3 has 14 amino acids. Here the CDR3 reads CASSRPNAQATQYF. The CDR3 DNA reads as TGTGCCAGCAGCCGGCCGAATGCCCAAGCGACCCAGTACTTC.

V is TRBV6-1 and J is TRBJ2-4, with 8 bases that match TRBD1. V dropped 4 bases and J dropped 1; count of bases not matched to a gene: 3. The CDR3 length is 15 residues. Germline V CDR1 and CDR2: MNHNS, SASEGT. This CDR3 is CASSAGDRAKNIQYF. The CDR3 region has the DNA TGTGCCAGCAGTGCTGGGGACAGGGCCAAAAACATTCAGTACTTC.

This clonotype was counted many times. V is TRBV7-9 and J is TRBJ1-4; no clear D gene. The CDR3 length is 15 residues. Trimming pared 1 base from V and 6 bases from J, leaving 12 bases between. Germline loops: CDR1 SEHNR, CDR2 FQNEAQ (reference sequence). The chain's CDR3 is CASSLEEAGHEKLFF. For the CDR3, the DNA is TGTGCCAGCAGCTTAGAAGAGGCAGGACATGAAAAACTGTTTTTT.

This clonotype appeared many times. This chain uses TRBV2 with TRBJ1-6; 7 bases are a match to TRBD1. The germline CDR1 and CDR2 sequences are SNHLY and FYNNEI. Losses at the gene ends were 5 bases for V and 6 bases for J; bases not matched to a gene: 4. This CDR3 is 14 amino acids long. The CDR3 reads CASSLDRLNSPLHF. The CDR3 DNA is TGTGCCAGCAGTCTGGACAGGCTTAATTCACCCCTCCACTTT.

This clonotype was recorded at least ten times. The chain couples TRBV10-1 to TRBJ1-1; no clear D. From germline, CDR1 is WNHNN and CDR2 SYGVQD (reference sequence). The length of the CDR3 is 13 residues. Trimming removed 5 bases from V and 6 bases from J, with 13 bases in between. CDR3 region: CASSPGASSEAFF. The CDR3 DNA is TGCGCCAGCAGTCCGGGAGCCAGCTCTGAAGCTTTCTTT.

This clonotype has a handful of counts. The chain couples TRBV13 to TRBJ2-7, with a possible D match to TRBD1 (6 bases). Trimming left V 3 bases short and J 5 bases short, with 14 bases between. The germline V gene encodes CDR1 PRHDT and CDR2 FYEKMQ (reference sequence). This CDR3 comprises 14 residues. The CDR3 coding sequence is TGTGCCAGCAGCTTTACGCAGGGGATCCACGAGCAGTACTTC. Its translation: CASSFTQGIHEQYF.

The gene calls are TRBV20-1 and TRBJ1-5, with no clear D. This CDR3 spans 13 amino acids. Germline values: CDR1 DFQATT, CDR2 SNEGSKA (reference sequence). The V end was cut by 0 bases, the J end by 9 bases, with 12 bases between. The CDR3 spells CSAREPGLRPQHF. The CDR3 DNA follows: TGCAGTGCTAGAGAGCCGGGATTACGGCCCCAGCATTTT.

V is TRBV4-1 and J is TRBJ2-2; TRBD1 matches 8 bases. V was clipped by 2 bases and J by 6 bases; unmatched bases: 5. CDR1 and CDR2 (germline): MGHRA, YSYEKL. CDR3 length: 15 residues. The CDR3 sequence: CASSQRQGMAGELFF. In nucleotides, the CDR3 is TGCGCCAGCAGCCAAAGACAGGGGATGGCCGGGGAGCTGTTTTTT.

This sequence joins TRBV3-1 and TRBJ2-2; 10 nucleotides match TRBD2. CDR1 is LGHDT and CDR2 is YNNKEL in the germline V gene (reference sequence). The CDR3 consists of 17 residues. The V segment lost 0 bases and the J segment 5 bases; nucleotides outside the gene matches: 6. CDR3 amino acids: CASSQEPLAGSTGELFF. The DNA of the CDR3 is TGTGCCAGCAGCCAAGAGCCACTAGCGGGATCGACCGGGGAGCTGTTTTTT.

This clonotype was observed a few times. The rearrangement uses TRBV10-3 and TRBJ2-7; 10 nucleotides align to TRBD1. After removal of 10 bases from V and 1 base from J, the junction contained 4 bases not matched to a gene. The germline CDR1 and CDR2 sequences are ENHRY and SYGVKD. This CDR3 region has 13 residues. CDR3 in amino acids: CATGGQGSYEQYF. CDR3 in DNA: TGTGCCACCGGGGGACAGGGGTCCTACGAGCAGTACTTC.

This chain's CDR3 is CASSSTAGLLETQYF. CDR3 DNA sequence: TGTGCCAGCAGTTCCACTGCGGGGTTGTTAGAGACCCAGTACTTC. The rearrangement uses TRBV28 and TRBJ2-5, with D tentatively TRBD2 (6 bases). This CDR3 spans 15 amino acids. Germline CDR1 is MDHEN and CDR2 is SYDVKM. Trimming stripped 4 bases from V and 4 bases from J, with 16 bases between.

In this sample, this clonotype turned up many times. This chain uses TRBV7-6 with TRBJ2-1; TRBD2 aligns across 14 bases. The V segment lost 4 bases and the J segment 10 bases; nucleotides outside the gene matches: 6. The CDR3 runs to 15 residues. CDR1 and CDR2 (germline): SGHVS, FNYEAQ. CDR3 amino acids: CASSSTSGRAEEQFF. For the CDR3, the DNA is TGTGCCAGCAGCTCGACTAGCGGGAGGGCTGAGGAGCAGTTCTTC.

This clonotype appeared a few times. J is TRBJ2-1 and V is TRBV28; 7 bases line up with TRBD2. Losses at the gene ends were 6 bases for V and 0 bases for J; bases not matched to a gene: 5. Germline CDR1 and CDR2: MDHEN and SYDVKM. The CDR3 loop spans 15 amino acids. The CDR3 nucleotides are TGTGCCAGCAGAGCGGGGCAGGGCTCCTACAATGAGCAGTTCTTC. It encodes CASRAGQGSYNEQFF.

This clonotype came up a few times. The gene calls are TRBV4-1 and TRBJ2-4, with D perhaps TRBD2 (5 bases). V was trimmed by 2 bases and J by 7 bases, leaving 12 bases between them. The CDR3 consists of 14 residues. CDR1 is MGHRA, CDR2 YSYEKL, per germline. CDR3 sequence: CASSQLGALNIQYF. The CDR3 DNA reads TGCGCCAGCAGCCAATTGGGAGCTTTGAACATTCAGTACTTC.

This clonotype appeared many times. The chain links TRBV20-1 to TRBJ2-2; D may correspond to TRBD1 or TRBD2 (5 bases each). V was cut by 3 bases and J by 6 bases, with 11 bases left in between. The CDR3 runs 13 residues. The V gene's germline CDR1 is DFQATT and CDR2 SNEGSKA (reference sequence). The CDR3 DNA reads TGCAGTGCTAGTCTTGTGGGACCCGGGGAGCTGTTTTTT. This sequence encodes CSASLVGPGELFF.

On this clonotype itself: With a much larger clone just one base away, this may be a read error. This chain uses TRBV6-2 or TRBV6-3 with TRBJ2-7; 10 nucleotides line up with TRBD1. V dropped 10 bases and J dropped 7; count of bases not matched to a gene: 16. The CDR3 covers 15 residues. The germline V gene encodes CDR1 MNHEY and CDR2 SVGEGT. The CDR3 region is CANSPRGAGQGEQYF. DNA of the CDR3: TGTGCCAACAGCCCGCGGGGGGCGGGACAGGGGGAGCAGTACTTC.

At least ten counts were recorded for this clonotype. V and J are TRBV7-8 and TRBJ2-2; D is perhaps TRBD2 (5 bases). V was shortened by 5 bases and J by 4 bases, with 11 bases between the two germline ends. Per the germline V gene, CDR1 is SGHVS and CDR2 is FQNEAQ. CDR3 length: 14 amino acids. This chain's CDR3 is CASSPSGFTGELFF. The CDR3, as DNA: TGTGCCAGCAGCCCGTCGGGGTTCACCGGGGAGCTGTTTTTT.

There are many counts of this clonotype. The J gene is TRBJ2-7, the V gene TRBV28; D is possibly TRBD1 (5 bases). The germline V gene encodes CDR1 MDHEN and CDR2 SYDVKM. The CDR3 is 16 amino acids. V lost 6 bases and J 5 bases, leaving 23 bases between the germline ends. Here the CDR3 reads CASRSGFRVPVDEQYF. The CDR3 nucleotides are TGTGCCAGCAGGTCAGGGTTCCGGGTCCCGGTGGACGAGCAGTACTTC.

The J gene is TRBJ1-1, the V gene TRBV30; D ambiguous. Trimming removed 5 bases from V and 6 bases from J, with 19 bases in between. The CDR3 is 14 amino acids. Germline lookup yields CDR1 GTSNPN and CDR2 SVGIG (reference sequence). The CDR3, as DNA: TGTGCCTGGCTAGCGGATTCGTTGATAGCTGAAGCTTTCTTT. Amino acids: CAWLADSLIAEAFF.

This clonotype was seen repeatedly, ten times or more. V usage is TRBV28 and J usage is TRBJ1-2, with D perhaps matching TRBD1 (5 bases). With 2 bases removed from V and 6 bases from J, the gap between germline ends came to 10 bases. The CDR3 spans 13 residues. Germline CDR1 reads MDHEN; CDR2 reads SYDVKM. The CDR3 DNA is TGTGCCAGCAGTTTACCAGGGCTGGATGGCTACACCTTC. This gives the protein CASSLPGLDGYTF.

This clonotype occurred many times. CDR3 coding DNA: TGTGCCAGCAACGCTCCGGGACAGATTACCTACGAGCAGTACTTC. Residues: CASNAPGQITYEQYF. V gene TRBV28 combines with J gene TRBJ2-7, with TRBD1 matching 7 bases. Germline V gene lookup returns CDR1 MDHEN and CDR2 SYDVKM. The J segment lost 2 bases and the V segment lost 7 bases, leaving 11 bases of the junction unmatched. This CDR3 spans 15 amino acids.

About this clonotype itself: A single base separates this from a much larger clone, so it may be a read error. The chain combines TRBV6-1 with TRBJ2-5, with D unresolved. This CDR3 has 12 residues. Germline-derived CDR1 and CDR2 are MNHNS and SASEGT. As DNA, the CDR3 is TGTGCCGGCAGTGAGGTCGGGGAGACCCAGTACTTC. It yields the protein CAGSEVGETQYF.

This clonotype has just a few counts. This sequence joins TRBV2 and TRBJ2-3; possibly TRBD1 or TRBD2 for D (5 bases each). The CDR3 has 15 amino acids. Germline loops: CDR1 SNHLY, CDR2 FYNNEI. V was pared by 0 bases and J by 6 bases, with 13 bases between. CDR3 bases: TGTGCCAGCAGTGAAGCGCCGAGAGGGACGGATACGCAGTATTTT. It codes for CASSEAPRGTDTQYF.

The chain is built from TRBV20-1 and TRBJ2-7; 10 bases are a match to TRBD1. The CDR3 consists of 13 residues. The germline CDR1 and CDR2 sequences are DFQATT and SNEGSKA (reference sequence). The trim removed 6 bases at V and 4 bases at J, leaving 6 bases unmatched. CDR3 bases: TGCAGTGCCGTCCGGGACAGGGGATACGAGCAGTACTTC. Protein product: CSAVRDRGYEQYF.